This TCR beta chain stems from a study of cytomegalovirus exposure and HLA in healthy donors. Overall study results and limits: Cytomegalovirus-associated status was assigned to 150 to 200 TCR beta chains. Common viral pathogens seemed, in a later analysis, to connect with several of the most significant clusters.

Details on this clone: Its antigen is unknown.

PCR involved 60 Vbeta and 13 Jbeta primers. Repertoires were generated with immunoSEQ multiplex PCR, while TCRdb's copy carries only in-frame clones and drops some. Of 90,000 to 110,000 clones listed, roughly 70% were seen once; the top ten hold about 8.4%. The sequenced sample was PBMCs. This clonotype was obtained from a man in his forties in good health and CMV-seronegative.

For the CDR3, the DNA is TGTGCCAGCCTTACCAGGGGACAGGGTAAGGGGATGAACACTGAAGCTTTCTTT. Translating it yields CASLTRGQGKGMNTEAFF. This chain joins TRBV28 and TRBJ1-1, with TRBD1 matching over 9 bases. The CDR3 sequence is 18 residues long. Germline CDR1 MDHEN, CDR2 SYDVKM. The trim removed 8 bases at V and 0 bases at J, leaving 16 bases unmatched.